The text below deals with one T cell receptor beta chain. This receptor's antigen is unknown. It has no much larger one-base neighbor in the sample; base qualities were not kept. TCRbeta CDR3 regions were amplified from genomic DNA by means of the immunoSEQ Assay, a bias-controlled multiplex PCR. From the authors' description of their analysis: Within the assay, amplification of reference gene primers was used to estimate how many nucleated cells each sample contained. To quantify the absolute abundance of each unique TCRbeta CDR3 rearrangement, sequence reads were collapsed and filtered. For each sample, productive Simpson clonality was calculated as the square root of Simpson's diversity index across productive rearrangements. The source is immuneACCESS, and TCRdb retained only in-frame sequences with V and J called. Part of the clones is not carried over; for the studies checked, unresolved V genes explain less than half of this, and the remainder is unexplained. Clone size and the V and J calls come from that table; the DNA yielded D and trimming. For this sample the table gives 150,000 to 200,000 clones, of which roughly 87% were detected only once. The top ten constitute 7.6% of the sample.

The CDR3, cysteine through phenylalanine, is 15 amino acids long. Just CDR3 DNA is preserved here, 45 bases in frame from base 1. CDR1 MNHEY and CDR2 SVGAGI are derived from the germline V gene. The germline V and J ends show losses of 1 base and 4 bases respectively, and no gene match explains 3 bases of the junction. These data are taken from a study of blood T cell repertoires in COVID-19 (dated by TCRdb to about 2020). Notes on the research overall: Samples covering the acute and convalescent phases of COVID-19 were provided by collaborators in the United States, Italy and Spain. HLA class I and class II types, where available, came from metadata supplied by the sample provider rather than from assay-based typing. The sample metadata nearly always contained a de-identified subject ID, COVID-19 status, age in years and sex. A freely available public database, intended as a resource for researchers studying the immune response to SARS-CoV-2, is where the repertoires were released. The samples were drawn from the first 160 participants of the ongoing ImmuneRACE study and from some 1,300 subjects provided by 6 global collaborators. The dataset comprised deeply sampled blood TCRbeta repertoires from subjects exposed to, actively infected with, or recovered from COVID-19. The prospective study material was composed of cDNA or gDNA derived from T cells, B-cell-depleted T cells, or PBMCs.

Here is what the overall study found, with its caveats: How much clinical and demographic metadata was included differed by source and by participant, and the metadata was provided uncurated.

One collaborating source in Seattle enrolled patients during active infection and followed them longitudinally through the course of disease. The collaborating institutions used their own protocols to collect whole blood in K2EDTA tubes. For TCRbeta analysis, collaborators shipped samples in one of three forms: frozen whole blood, isolated PBMCs, or DNA extracted from either of those sample types. The sample comprised peripheral blood. The receptor's source is a woman in her sixties or seventies with COVID-19, enrolled during active disease. The chain couples TRBV6-5 to TRBJ2-1; 8 middle bases align to TRBD2. The CDR3 region has the sequence CASSYLLAGYNEQFF. At the DNA level, the sequence is TGTGCCAGCAGTTACTTATTAGCGGGGTACAATGAGCAGTTCTTC.